This paragraph covers one T cell receptor beta chain sequence. Trimming pared 5 bases from V and 6 bases from J, leaving 13 bases between. CDR3 size: 14 residues. CDR1 is SGHTA, CDR2 FQGTGA, per germline. This sample was included in a study of control samples from healthy donors and cancer patients. Clones were read by immunoSEQ multiplex PCR, and TCRdb kept only the in-frame ones, dropping some. This table holds more than 100,000 clones, 90% found once. This sequence originates from a man aged 18 to 29 in good health. Specimen: blood. V and J are TRBV7-3 and TRBJ2-2; possibly TRBD1 for D (5 bases). This chain's CDR3 is CASSPASRAGELFF. For the CDR3, the DNA is TGTGCCAGCAGCCCAGCGAGCAGGGCCGGGGAGCTGTTTTTT.